This entry is about one TCR beta chain. Antigen specificity is unknown. Germline CDR1 reads MNHNS; CDR2 reads SASEGT. V dropped 6 bases and J dropped 6; count of bases not matched to a gene: 9. CDR3 size: 14 residues. The data derive from a study of T cell clonotyping in hematopoietic cell transplantation. Assay used: immunoSEQ multiplex PCR; TCRdb lists only in-frame clones, some missing. The sample records around 6,200 clones, about 83% being singletons. Findings of the study overall: Cells were unsorted, so CD4 and CD8 contributions were not separated.

The chain combines TRBV6-1 with TRBJ2-3; TRBD1 agrees at 7 bases. This sequence was found in a female patient between 40 and 50 years old who had an allogeneic stem cell transplant from a related donor, so the T cells may come from the graft donor. Some clones in this sample may be carry-over from other donors' samples. This specimen was peripheral blood mononuclear cells, taken 100 days after allogeneic stem cell transplant. DNA of the CDR3: TGTGCCAGCAGCGCTCTTACAGGGGAGGATACGCAGTATTTT. This encodes CASSALTGEDTQYF.